One sample yielded the 21 T cell receptor beta chains listed below, sequenced in a study of cytomegalovirus exposure and HLA in healthy donors. The PCR contained 60 Vbeta and 13 Jbeta primers. Only in-frame clones appear in the TCRdb table, and some are missing; sequencing was by immunoSEQ multiplex PCR. This table has about 100,000 clones, over 9% appearing once. Sequenced material: PBMCs. These receptors all come from a man aged 40-55 years in good health and CMV-seropositive.

The chain has TRBV9 and TRBJ2-7; 7 nucleotides match TRBD2. Germline CDR1 reads SGDLS; CDR2 reads YYNGEE. V trimming: 0 bases; J trimming: 2 bases; junction bases outside the gene matches: 2. The CDR3 length is 14 residues. CDR3 DNA: TGTGCCAGCAGCGTAGGGGACTACCCCTACGAGCAGTACTTC. Translated: CASSVGDYPYEQYF.

The rearrangement links TRBV19 to TRBJ1-5; TRBD1 matches at 7 bases. The V and J ends lost 5 bases and 5 bases, in that order; junction bases with no gene match: 6. The germline V gene has CDR1 LNHDA and CDR2 SQIVND (reference sequence). The CDR3 loop spans 14 amino acids. The CDR3, as DNA: TGTGCCAGTAGTTTCGGACAGGTGGATCAGCCCCAGCATTTT. Its protein is CASSFGQVDQPQHF.

The rearrangement links TRBV29-1 to TRBJ2-7, with 7 positions matching TRBD1. The CDR3 length is 16 residues. The J segment lost 0 bases and the V segment lost 6 bases, leaving 14 bases of the junction unmatched. Germline V gene lookup returns CDR1 SQVTM and CDR2 ANQGSEA. CDR3 sequence (DNA): TGCAGCGTCGACAACTCAGGACAGGAGAGCTCCTACGAGCAGTACTTC. It codes for CSVDNSGQESSYEQYF.

This clone was counted a few times. The chain has TRBV7-9 and TRBJ2-5; perhaps TRBD2 as D (6 bases). This CDR3 is 17 amino acids long. Germline lookup yields CDR1 SEHNR and CDR2 FQNEAQ (reference sequence). Trimming removed 5 bases from V and 5 bases from J, with 24 bases in between. This CDR3 reads CASSTGTAGPREETQYF. DNA for the CDR3: TGTGCCAGCAGCACGGGAACTGCGGGACCTAGGGAGGAGACCCAGTACTTC.

This clone was counted between two and nine times. V and J are TRBV11-3 and TRBJ2-2; perhaps TRBD2 as D (5 bases). The CDR3 totals 15 residues. The germline V gene has CDR1 SGHNT and CDR2 YENEEA. Trimming pared 5 bases from V and 0 bases from J, leaving 10 bases between. The CDR3 sequence is CASSAGVANTGELFF. DNA of the CDR3: TGTGCCAGCAGCGCCGGGGTCGCGAACACCGGGGAGCTGTTTTTT. The variable domain in full, with the rest retrieved from reference TRBV11-3 and TRBJ2-2, is EAGVVQSPRYKIIEKKQPVAFWCNPISGHNTLYWYLQNLGQGPELLIRYENEEAVDDSQLPKDRFSAERLKGVDSTLKIQPAELGDSAVYLCASSAGVANTGELFFGEGSRLTVL.

The V gene is TRBV30, the J gene TRBJ2-7; D call uncertain. The CDR3 consists of 15 residues. Germline values: CDR1 GTSNPN, CDR2 SVGIG (reference sequence). V lost 1 base, J lost 4 bases, and 17 bases lay in between. CDR3 protein: CAWSARPLSRYEQYF. The CDR3 DNA sequence: TGTGCCTGGAGTGCCCGCCCACTCTCCCGGTACGAGCAGTACTTC. Based on the CDR3 plus reference TRBV30 and TRBJ2-7, the full variable domain is SQTIHQWPATLVQPVGSPLSLECTVEGTSNPNLYWYRQAAGRGLQLLFYSVGIGQISSEVPQNLSASRPQDRQFILSSKKLLLSDSGFYLCAWSARPLSRYEQYFGPGTRLTVT.

This clone was seen ten or more times. The rearrangement links TRBV7-2 to TRBJ2-7, with a tentative D call TRBD2 (6 bases). V was pared by 5 bases and J by 2 bases, with 13 bases between. From germline, CDR1 is SGHTA and CDR2 FQGNSA. The CDR3 spans 14 residues. For the CDR3, the DNA is TGTGCCAGCAGCATTAGCGGAGGAACCTACGAGCAGTACTTC. Protein product: CASSISGGTYEQYF.

The chain uses TRBV4-3 and TRBJ1-5; a possible D gene is TRBD1 (6 bases). The V and J ends lost 1 base and 0 bases respectively, with 10 bases between them. CDR1 is LGHNA and CDR2 is YSLEER in the germline V gene. The CDR3 loop spans 16 amino acids. The CDR3 sequence: CASSQGTVFSNQPQHF. For the CDR3, the DNA is TGCGCCAGCAGCCAAGGGACAGTTTTTAGCAATCAGCCCCAGCATTTT.

The chain couples TRBV6-5 to TRBJ1-2, with TRBD1 as a possible D gene (5 bases). V was clipped by 2 bases and J by 8 bases, with 15 bases between them. Germline-derived CDR1 and CDR2 are MNHEY and SVGAGI. There are 14 residues in the CDR3. CDR3 in amino acids: CASSYQGLGRGYTF. For the CDR3, the DNA is TGTGCCAGCAGTTACCAGGGCCTGGGGAGGGGCTACACCTTC.

This clone was picked up a small number of times. The CDR3 DNA reads TGCAGCGTTCAGGGGACCTACTCCTACGAGCAGTACTTC. Translating gives CSVQGTYSYEQYF. This rearrangement joins TRBV29-1 to TRBJ2-7; D is perhaps TRBD1 (6 bases). Per the germline V gene, CDR1 is SQVTM and CDR2 is ANQGSEA. V lost 5 bases to trimming and J lost 0 bases, with 11 bases between them. The CDR3 length is 13 residues.

The sample holds a few counts of this clone. The rearrangement joins TRBV29-1 to TRBJ1-3; D uncertain. This CDR3 has 13 amino acids. Germline values: CDR1 SQVTM, CDR2 ANQGSEA. V gave up 4 bases and J gave up 3 bases, with 10 bases separating them. The CDR3 spells CSVVTFYGNTIYF. The CDR3, as DNA: TGCAGCGTTGTAACTTTTTATGGAAACACCATATATTTT.

The rearrangement uses TRBV28 and TRBJ2-4; 7 nucleotides match TRBD1. The J segment lost 0 bases and the V segment lost 6 bases, leaving 14 bases of the junction unmatched. The CDR3 is made up of 18 amino acids. The germline gives CDR1 MDHEN, CDR2 SYDVKM. CDR3 in DNA: TGTGCCAGCAGGACGACAGGGCATTGGGAGAAAGCCAAAAACATTCAGTACTTC. Translating it yields CASRTTGHWEKAKNIQYF.

Of note for this clone: Other DNA sequences in the sample encode the same CDR3. The chain couples TRBV19 to TRBJ2-5, with D perhaps TRBD1 (5 bases). CDR3 length: 16 amino acids. V was trimmed by 5 bases and J by 4 bases, leaving 20 bases between them. Germline CDR1 is LNHDA and CDR2 is SQIVND (reference sequence). The CDR3 here is CASSSRTSKGRETQYF. CDR3 coding DNA: TGTGCCAGTAGTTCGCGGACCAGCAAGGGGCGAGAGACCCAGTACTTC. Full variable domain (remainder filled in from reference TRBV19 and TRBJ2-5): DGGITQSPKYLFRKEGQNVTLSCEQNLNHDAMYWYRQDPGQGLRLIYYSQIVNDFQKGDIAEGYSVSREKKESFPLTVTSAQKNPTAFYLCASSSRTSKGRETQYFGPGTRLLVL.

There are a few counts of this clone. CDR3 DNA: TGTGCCAGCAAGGAGTTTAGCTCCTACAATGAGCAGTTCTTC. It encodes CASKEFSSYNEQFF. V is TRBV6-4 and J is TRBJ2-1; D gene uncertain. Trimming took off 7 bases at V and 0 bases at J, with 10 bases between the two ends. CDR1 and CDR2 from the germline V gene are MRHNA and SNTAGT. CDR3 length equals 14 residues.

This clone was seen a handful of times. The chain has TRBV7-2 and TRBJ2-7, with 7 positions matching TRBD2. After removal of 2 bases from V and 0 bases from J, the junction contained 4 bases not matched to a gene. The germline V gene has CDR1 SGHTA and CDR2 FQGNSA. CDR3 length: 15 residues. CDR3 region: CASSLTSARSYEQYF. CDR3 bases: TGTGCCAGCAGCTTAACTAGCGCCCGCTCCTACGAGCAGTACTTC.

This chain links TRBV28 with TRBJ1-1; 9 positions agree with TRBD1. V trimming: 2 bases; J trimming: 6 bases; junction bases outside the gene matches: 4. The germline V gene encodes CDR1 MDHEN and CDR2 SYDVKM. The CDR3 sequence is 14 residues long. This CDR3 is CASSLGGDRAEAFF. CDR3 DNA: TGTGCCAGCAGTTTAGGGGGGGACAGGGCTGAAGCTTTCTTT.

The chain recombines TRBV6-5 with TRBJ2-7, with 9 bases fitting TRBD1. The ends lost 6 bases at V and 0 bases at J; junction bases unmatched: 6. The CDR3 length is 15 residues. CDR1 and CDR2 from the germline V gene are MNHEY and SVGAGI. The DNA of the CDR3 is TGTGCCAGCAGACCCCCGGGACAGGGCTCCTACGAGCAGTACTTC. This encodes CASRPPGQGSYEQYF.

The rearrangement joins TRBV6-4 to TRBJ2-1; 7 bases are a match to TRBD2. CDR3 length: 15 amino acids. After removal of 0 bases from V and 5 bases from J, the junction contained 4 bases not matched to a gene. Germline CDR1 reads MRHNA; CDR2 reads SNTAGT. The CDR3 DNA sequence: TGTGCCAGCAGTGACTCGGGGGAGGGCCACAATGAGCAGTTCTTC. This encodes CASSDSGEGHNEQFF.

This clone was observed many times. The chain combines TRBV6-4 with TRBJ1-1; D gene uncertain. The CDR3 consists of 13 residues. V lost 3 bases and J 1 base, leaving 6 bases between the germline ends. The germline V gene has CDR1 MRHNA and CDR2 SNTAGT. As DNA, the CDR3 is TGTGCCAGCAGTGAGACATGGAACACTGAAGCTTTCTTT. Protein: CASSETWNTEAFF.

The V gene is TRBV4-2, the J gene TRBJ2-3; D unresolved. V was pared by 5 bases and J by 4 bases, with 13 bases between. CDR1 and CDR2 (germline): LGHNA, YNFKEQ. This CDR3 spans 14 amino acids. The CDR3 bases are TGTGCCAGCAGCGCCCCCGAGGCCTCAGATACGCAGTATTTT. It translates to CASSAPEASDTQYF.

The chain uses TRBV5-1 and TRBJ2-7; a possible D gene is TRBD2 (6 bases). Germline V gives CDR1 SGHRS, CDR2 YFSETQ. V lost 4 bases and J lost 2, with 19 bases in between. The CDR3 contains 16 residues. The CDR3 is CASSPNAGTGTYEQYF. The CDR3 bases are TGCGCCAGCAGCCCTAACGCCGGGACTGGAACCTACGAGCAGTACTTC.